This entry lists 20 T cell receptor beta chains sequenced from one sample in a study of T cells after posttransplantation cyclophosphamide. Sampled 1 year posttransplant, controls received myeloablative marrow transplants, methotrexate and a calcineurin inhibitor. Generated by immunoSEQ multiplex PCR, the TCRdb table keeps only in-frame clones and is missing some. This sample has tens of thousands of clones, with 89% found just once. Here the sequenced sample was PBMCs, taken after an allogeneic stem cell transplant with a calcineurin inhibitor and methotrexate. These receptors all stem from a female patient aged 45 to 65 who received an allogeneic stem cell transplant from an unrelated donor, was CMV-positive, and had chronic GVHD only. Some T cells here may be from the graft donor.

The chain combines TRBV2 with TRBJ2-2; weak D call: TRBD1 (8 bases). The CDR3 covers 17 residues. V shed 3 bases and J shed 4 bases, with 18 bases lying between them. Germline V gene lookup returns CDR1 SNHLY and CDR2 FYNNEI. The CDR3 here is CASSELGGTGITGELFF. Here the CDR3 DNA reads TGTGCCAGCAGTGAGCTGGGGGGGACAGGTATCACCGGGGAGCTGTTTTTT. The full variable domain, rest sourced from reference TRBV2 and TRBJ2-2, is EPEVTQTPSHQVTQMGQEVILRCVPISNHLYFYWYRQILGQKVEFLVSFYNNEISEKSEIFDDQFSVERPDGSNFTLKIRSTKLEDSAMYFCASSELGGTGITGELFFGEGSRLTVL.

This clone was found once. The chain couples TRBV4-2 to TRBJ2-2; D ambiguous. V was shortened by 3 bases and J by 1 base, with 12 bases between the two germline ends. Germline loops: CDR1 LGHNA, CDR2 YNFKEQ. This CDR3 is 16 amino acids long. The CDR3 DNA reads as TGTGCCAGCAGCCAGCGGCTAGGCGAGAACACCGGGGAGCTGTTTTTT. Its protein product is CASSQRLGENTGELFF.

The chain recombines TRBV29-1 with TRBJ2-2, with 14 bases lining up with TRBD2. The ends lost 7 bases at V and 7 bases at J; junction bases unmatched: 8. This CDR3 region has 15 residues. Per germline, CDR1 SQVTM and CDR2 ANQGSEA. CDR3: CSAGTSGRSHGELFF. In DNA, the CDR3 is TGCAGCGCTGGGACTAGCGGGAGATCCCACGGGGAGCTGTTTTTT.

The CDR3 sequence is CASSPKLALSSYNEQFF. Here the CDR3 DNA reads TGTGCCAGCTCCCCTAAACTAGCGCTTTCCTCCTACAATGAGCAGTTCTTC. The rearrangement links TRBV18 to TRBJ2-1; TRBD2 aligns across 7 bases. The length of the CDR3 is 17 residues. Germline-derived CDR1 and CDR2 are KGHSH and LQKENI. With 6 bases clipped from V and 0 bases from J, the junction kept 11 bases outside the gene matches.

The CDR3 sequence is CASAEFSGSGQTQYF. CDR3 in DNA: TGCGCCAGCGCAGAATTTAGCGGGAGTGGGCAGACCCAGTACTTC. The chain joins TRBV5-1 to TRBJ2-5, with 9 positions matching TRBD2. Germline V gene data show CDR1 as SGHRS and CDR2 as YFSETQ. There are 15 residues in the CDR3. The V and J ends lost 7 bases and 6 bases, in that order; junction bases with no gene match: 13.

V and J are TRBV18 and TRBJ2-1; weak D call: TRBD2 (6 bases). V was trimmed by 2 bases and J by 7 bases, leaving 9 bases between them. The CDR3 has 13 residues. Per germline, CDR1 KGHSH and CDR2 LQKENI. The CDR3: CASSPGTSNEQFF. CDR3 sequence (DNA): TGTGCCAGCTCACCAGGGACTTCAAATGAGCAGTTCTTC. The full variable domain, in which reference TRBV18 and TRBJ2-1 provide the parts outside the CDR3, is NAGVMQNPRHLVRRRGQEARLRCSPMKGHSHVYWYRQLPEEGLKFMVYLQKENIIDESGMPKERFSAEFPKEGPSILRIQQVVRGDSAAYFCASSPGTSNEQFFGPGTRLTVL.

The J gene is TRBJ1-3, the V gene TRBV18; weak D call: TRBD1 (5 bases). Germline V CDR1 and CDR2: KGHSH, LQKENI. Trimming left V 6 bases short and J 4 bases short, with 16 bases between. The CDR3 totals 15 residues. CDR3 in amino acids: CASSTTVSGGNTIYF. The CDR3 nucleotides are TGTGCCAGCTCGACGACAGTCTCGGGCGGAAACACCATATATTTT.

The V gene is TRBV27, the J gene TRBJ1-6; TRBD1 might be the D (6 bases). V lost 6 bases, J lost 9 bases, and 21 bases lay in between. The CDR3 loop spans 16 amino acids. Germline loops: CDR1 MNHEY, CDR2 SMNVEV (reference sequence). The CDR3 region has the DNA TGTGCCAGCAGAAGCCTAACCAGGGGAGTGGGTTCACCCCTCCACTTT. Amino acids: CASRSLTRGVGSPLHF.

The V and J genes are TRBV27 and TRBJ2-3; D remains ambiguous. Germline loops: CDR1 MNHEY, CDR2 SMNVEV (reference sequence). Trimming took 3 bases from V and 6 from J, leaving 7 bases between them. The CDR3 length is 12 residues. This CDR3 reads CASSFLGDTQYF. CDR3 nucleotide sequence: TGTGCCAGCAGTTTCCTCGGGGATACGCAGTATTTT.

The CDR3 nucleotides are TGTGCCAGCACCAGGGACAGCAGGAGCTATGGCTACACCTTC. This codes for CASTRDSRSYGYTF. The V and J genes are TRBV6-6 and TRBJ1-2; TRBD1 aligns across 7 bases. Germline V CDR1 and CDR2: MNHNY, SVGAGI (reference sequence). The CDR3 has 14 residues. V lost 7 bases to trimming and J lost 4 bases; unmatched junction nucleotides: 9.

The rearrangement links TRBV9 to TRBJ2-3; D is perhaps TRBD2 (6 bases). The V end was cut by 2 bases, the J end by 0 bases, with 7 bases between. The CDR3 length is 14 residues. Germline CDR1 is SGDLS and CDR2 is YYNGEE. Here the CDR3 DNA reads TGTGCCAGCAGCGTTAGCGGTAGCACAGATACGCAGTATTTT. Protein product: CASSVSGSTDTQYF.

The chain is built from TRBV30 and TRBJ1-5; D may be TRBD1 (6 bases). The germline V gene has CDR1 GTSNPN and CDR2 SVGIG (reference sequence). Trimming cost V 7 bases and J 5 bases, with 18 bases left between them. The CDR3 runs to 14 residues. CDR3 coding DNA: TGTGCCTTCGGCGGGGGCAGGGTGGATCAGCCCCAGCATTTT. Protein sequence: CAFGGGRVDQPQHF.

V and J are TRBV30 and TRBJ1-2; TRBD1 agrees at 7 bases. V lost 3 bases, J lost 8 bases, and 15 bases stayed unmatched. The length of the CDR3 is 15 residues. The germline CDR1 and CDR2 sequences are GTSNPN and SVGIG (reference sequence). The CDR3 spells CAWSLPGQLTGGYTF. In DNA, the CDR3 is TGTGCCTGGAGCTTGCCGGGACAGTTAACGGGCGGCTACACCTTC.

The chain links TRBV5-1 to TRBJ2-7; 8 bases fit TRBD2. Germline V CDR1 and CDR2: SGHRS, YFSETQ. Unmatched junction bases numbered 9, after V lost 4 bases and J lost 3 bases. CDR3 length: 15 amino acids. The CDR3, as DNA: TGCGCCAGCAGCAACACTAGCGGCAATCTCTACGAGCAGTACTTC. Translated: CASSNTSGNLYEQYF.

The chain uses TRBV25-1 and TRBJ2-3; D might be TRBD2 (7 bases). CDR3 length equals 15 residues. CDR1 and CDR2 from the germline V gene are MGHDK and SYGVNS. Trimming removed 4 bases from V and 0 bases from J, with 11 bases in between. The CDR3 DNA follows: TGTGCCAGCAGTGCCGGGGGGCCAAGCACAGATACGCAGTATTTT. It yields the protein CASSAGGPSTDTQYF.

This clone was seen just once. The chain joins TRBV28 to TRBJ2-3, with 7 bases aligning to TRBD1. The germline gives CDR1 MDHEN, CDR2 SYDVKM. This CDR3 comprises 13 residues. The junction had 5 bases not matched to a gene; V was cut back by 8 bases and J by 3 bases. The CDR3: CASETGSTDTQYF. The CDR3 DNA is TGTGCCAGCGAGACAGGGTCTACAGATACGCAGTATTTT.

The chain carries TRBV5-4 and TRBJ1-6, with D possibly matching TRBD1 (5 bases). The germline CDR1 and CDR2 sequences are SGHNT and YYREEE (reference sequence). V was clipped by 3 bases and J by 9 bases, with 7 bases between them. The CDR3 is 12 amino acids. The CDR3 DNA follows: TGTGCCAGCAGCTCCAGGGTTTCACCCCTCCACTTT. It specifies CASSSRVSPLHF.

This chain connects TRBV11-2 to TRBJ1-4, with D maybe TRBD1 (5 bases). The ends were cut back, 6 bases at V and 7 bases at J, with 18 bases in the middle. The CDR3 is made up of 15 amino acids. Germline values: CDR1 SGHAT, CDR2 FQNNGV. CDR3 DNA: TGTGCCAGCAGACGAATAGGGGCCAGGGTTGAAAAACTGTTTTTT. Encoded protein: CASRRIGARVEKLFF.

The rearrangement links TRBV6-6 to TRBJ2-5; possible D gene TRBD1, 5 bases. Gene TRBJ2-7 matches the end of the DNA better, so the J call may be wrong. This CDR3 has 15 residues. Germline V lookup: CDR1 MNHNY, CDR2 SVGAGI (reference sequence). The CDR3 bases are TGTGCCAGCAGTTACCAAGAAAGGGGTAAGCACGAGCAGTACTTC. Its translation: CASSYQERGKHEQYF.

The V call is TRBV7-8, the J call TRBJ2-2; 7 bases are shared with TRBD1. This CDR3 comprises 15 residues. CDR1 is SGHVS and CDR2 is FQNEAQ in the germline V gene. Trimming removed 4 bases from V and 1 base from J; junction bases left unmatched: 3. CDR3 in DNA: TGTGCCAGCAGCTGGGACAGACTGAACACCGGGGAGCTGTTTTTT. Its protein is CASSWDRLNTGELFF.